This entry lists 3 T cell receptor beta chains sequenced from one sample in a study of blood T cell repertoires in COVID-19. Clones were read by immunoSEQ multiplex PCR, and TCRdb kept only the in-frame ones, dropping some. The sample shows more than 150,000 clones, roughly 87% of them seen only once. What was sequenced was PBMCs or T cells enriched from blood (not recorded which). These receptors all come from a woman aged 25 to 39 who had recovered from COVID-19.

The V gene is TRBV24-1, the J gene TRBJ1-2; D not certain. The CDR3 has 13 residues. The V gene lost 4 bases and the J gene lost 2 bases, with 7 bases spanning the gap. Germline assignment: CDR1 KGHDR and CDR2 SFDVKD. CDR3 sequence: CATSETGNYGYTF. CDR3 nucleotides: TGTGCCACCAGTGAAACCGGGAACTATGGCTACACCTTC.

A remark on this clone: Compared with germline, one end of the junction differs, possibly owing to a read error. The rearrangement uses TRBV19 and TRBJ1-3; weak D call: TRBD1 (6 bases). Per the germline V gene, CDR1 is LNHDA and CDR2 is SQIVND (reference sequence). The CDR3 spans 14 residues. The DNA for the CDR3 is TGTGCCAGCAGTAGACAGGACGCTGGAAACACCATATATTTT. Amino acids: CASSRQDAGNTIYF. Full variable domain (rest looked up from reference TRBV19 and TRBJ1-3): DGGITQSPKYLFRKEGQNVTLSCEQNLNHDAMYWYRQDPGQGLRLIYYSQIVNDFQKGDIAEGYSVSREKKESFPLTVTSAQKNPTAFYLCASSRQDAGNTIYFGEGSWLTVV.

The CDR3 is CASSQDPGSGNTIYF. The CDR3 coding sequence is TGTGCCAGCAGCCAAGACCCCGGTTCTGGAAACACCATATATTTT. The rearrangement joins TRBV3-1 (or the pseudogene TRBV3-2) to TRBJ1-3, with no clear D. CDR3 size: 15 residues. CDR1 and CDR2 from the germline V gene are LGHDT and YNNKEL (reference sequence). V was trimmed by 0 bases and J by 1 base, leaving 7 bases between them.